This T cell receptor beta chain was retrieved from a study of blood T cell repertoires in COVID-19. For the study at large: Donors in the United States, Italy and Spain gave samples during acute or convalescent COVID-19. T cells, B-cell-depleted T cells, or PBMCs provided the cDNA or gDNA that served as material.

J gave up 5 bases and V 1 base, and 5 bases lay outside the gene matches. The CDR3 extends over 15 amino acids. Looked up from germline, CDR1 is KGHDR and CDR2 is SFDVKD. Data came from immunoSEQ multiplex PCR; TCRdb stores just in-frame clones and leaves some out. The profile covers about 370,000 clones, with around 90% appearing a single time and 3% taken by the ten largest. Enrollment of patients from Seattle took place during active infection, with longitudinal follow-up. Sequencing was performed on peripheral blood. The receptor was isolated from a woman aged 30 to 39 with COVID-19, enrolled during active disease. V is TRBV24-1 and J is TRBJ2-5; the match to TRBD2 covers 8 bases. Here the CDR3 reads CATSDFVTSGETQYF. DNA for the CDR3: TGTGCCACCAGTGATTTTGTAACTAGCGGCGAGACCCAGTACTTC.